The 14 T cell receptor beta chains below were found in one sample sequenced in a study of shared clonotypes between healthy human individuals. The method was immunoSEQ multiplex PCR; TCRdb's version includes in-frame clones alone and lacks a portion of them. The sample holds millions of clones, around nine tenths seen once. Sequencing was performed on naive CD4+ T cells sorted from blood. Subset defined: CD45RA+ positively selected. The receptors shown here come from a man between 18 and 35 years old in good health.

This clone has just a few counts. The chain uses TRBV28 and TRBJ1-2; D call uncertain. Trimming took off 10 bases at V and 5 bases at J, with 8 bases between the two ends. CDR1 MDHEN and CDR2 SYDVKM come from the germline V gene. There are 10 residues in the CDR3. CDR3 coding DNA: TGTGCCACGGAGAGGTATGGCTACACCTTC. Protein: CATERYGYTF.

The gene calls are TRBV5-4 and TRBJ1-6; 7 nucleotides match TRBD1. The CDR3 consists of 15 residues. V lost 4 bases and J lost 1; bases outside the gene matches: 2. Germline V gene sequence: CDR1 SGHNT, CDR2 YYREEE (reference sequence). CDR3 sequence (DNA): TGTGCCAGCAGCATGGGACAGTCCTATAATTCACCCCTCCACTTT. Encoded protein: CASSMGQSYNSPLHF.

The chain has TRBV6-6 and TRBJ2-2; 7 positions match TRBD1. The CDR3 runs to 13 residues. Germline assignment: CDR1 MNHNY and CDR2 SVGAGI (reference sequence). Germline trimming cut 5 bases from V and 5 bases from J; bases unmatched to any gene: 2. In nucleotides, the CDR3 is TGTGCCAGCAGTCCCAGGGGGACCGGGGAGCTGTTTTTT. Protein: CASSPRGTGELFF.

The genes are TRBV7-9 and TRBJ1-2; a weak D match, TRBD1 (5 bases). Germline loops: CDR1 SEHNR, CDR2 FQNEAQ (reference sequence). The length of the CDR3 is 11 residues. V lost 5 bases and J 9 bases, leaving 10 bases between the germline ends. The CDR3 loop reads CASSGGVSYTF. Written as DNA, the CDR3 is TGTGCCAGCAGCGGAGGGGTTAGCTACACCTTC.

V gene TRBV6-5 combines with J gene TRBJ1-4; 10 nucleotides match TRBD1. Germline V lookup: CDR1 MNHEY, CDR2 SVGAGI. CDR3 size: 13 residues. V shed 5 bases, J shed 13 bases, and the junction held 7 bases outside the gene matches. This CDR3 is CASSPRDRGPLFF. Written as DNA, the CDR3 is TGTGCCAGCAGTCCCCGGGACAGGGGACCACTGTTTTTT.

In DNA, the CDR3 is TGCGCCAGCAGCTTAGGGACTAGCGGGTCGAGCTCCTACGAGCAGTACTTC. Translation gives CASSLGTSGSSSYEQYF. The chain has TRBV5-1 and TRBJ2-7; the match to TRBD2 covers 12 bases. J gave up 0 bases and V 2 bases, and 6 bases lay outside the gene matches. Germline CDR1 SGHRS, CDR2 YFSETQ. The CDR3 length is 17 residues.

CDR3 sequence: CASGPLLGELFF. The CDR3 nucleotides are TGTGCTAGTGGTCCCTTGCTGGGGGAGCTGTTTTTT. V is TRBV12-5 and J is TRBJ2-2; D not certain. CDR1 is LGHNT, CDR2 FRNRAP, per germline. This CDR3 region has 12 residues. Trimming removed 5 bases from V and 8 bases from J, with 9 bases in between.

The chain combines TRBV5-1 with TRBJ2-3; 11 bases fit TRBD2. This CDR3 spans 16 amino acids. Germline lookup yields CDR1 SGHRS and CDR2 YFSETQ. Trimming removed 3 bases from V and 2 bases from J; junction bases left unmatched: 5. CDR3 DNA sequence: TGCGCCAGCAGCTCCCCGGGACTAGCGGCCACAGATACGCAGTATTTT. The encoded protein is CASSSPGLAATDTQYF. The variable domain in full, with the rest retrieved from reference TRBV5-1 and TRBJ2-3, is KAGVTQTPRYLIKTRGQQVTLSCSPISGHRSVSWYQQTPGQGLQFLFEYFSETQRNKGNFPGRFSGRQFSNSRSEMNVSTLELGDSALYLCASSSPGLAATDTQYFGPGTRLTVL.

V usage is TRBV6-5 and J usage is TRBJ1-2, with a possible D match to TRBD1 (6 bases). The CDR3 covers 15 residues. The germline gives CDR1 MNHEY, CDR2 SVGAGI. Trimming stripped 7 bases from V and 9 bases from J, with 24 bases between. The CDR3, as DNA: TGTGCCAGCATCCCAGACAGGACCAGCTGGGGTAGCTACACCTTC. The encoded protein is CASIPDRTSWGSYTF.

Written as DNA, the CDR3 is TGTGCCAGCAGTTACTGGTACGGGACAGGCGACTACGAGCAGTACTTC. Protein sequence: CASSYWYGTGDYEQYF. The chain links TRBV6-6 to TRBJ2-7, with TRBD1 identical over 8 bases. Germline values: CDR1 MNHNY, CDR2 SVGAGI (reference sequence). V was pared by 1 base and J by 3 bases, with 8 bases of the junction left unmatched. CDR3 size: 16 residues.

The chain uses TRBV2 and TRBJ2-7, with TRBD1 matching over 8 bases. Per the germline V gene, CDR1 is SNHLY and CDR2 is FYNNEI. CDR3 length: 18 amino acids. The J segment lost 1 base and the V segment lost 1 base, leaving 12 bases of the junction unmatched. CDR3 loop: CASSEGTGYFTGSYEQYF. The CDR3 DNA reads TGTGCCAGCAGTGAAGGGACAGGGTATTTTACGGGGTCCTACGAGCAGTACTTC.

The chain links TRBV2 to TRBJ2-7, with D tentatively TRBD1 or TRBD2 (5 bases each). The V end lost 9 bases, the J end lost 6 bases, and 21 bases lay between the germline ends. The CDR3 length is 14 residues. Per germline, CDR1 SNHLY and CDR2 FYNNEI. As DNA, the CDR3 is TGTGCCAGAGGCTTTGGGACCCTCGGTGGCGAGCAGTACTTC. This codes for CARGFGTLGGEQYF.

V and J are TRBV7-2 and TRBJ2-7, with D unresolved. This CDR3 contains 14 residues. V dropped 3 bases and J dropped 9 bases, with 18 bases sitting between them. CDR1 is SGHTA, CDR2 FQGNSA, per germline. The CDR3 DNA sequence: TGTGCCAGCAGCTTCAGCCGAAAGGGAAGCGCGCAGTACTTC. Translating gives CASSFSRKGSAQYF.

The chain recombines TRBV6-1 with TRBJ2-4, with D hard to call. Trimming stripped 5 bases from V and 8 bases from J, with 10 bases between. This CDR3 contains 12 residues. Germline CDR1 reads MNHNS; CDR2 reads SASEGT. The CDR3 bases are TGTGCCAGCAGTCCAGTGAACGACATTCAGTACTTC. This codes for CASSPVNDIQYF.